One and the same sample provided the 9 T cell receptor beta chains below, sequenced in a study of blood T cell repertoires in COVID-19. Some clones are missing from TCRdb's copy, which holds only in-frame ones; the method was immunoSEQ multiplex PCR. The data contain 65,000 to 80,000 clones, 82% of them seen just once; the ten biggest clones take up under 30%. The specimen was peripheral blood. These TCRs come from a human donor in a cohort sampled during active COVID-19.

The DNA of the CDR3 is TGTGCCATCAGTGAGTCAGGTCCGGGACAGCAAGAGACCCAGTACTTC. As protein: CAISESGPGQQETQYF. The chain carries TRBV10-3 and TRBJ2-5; TRBD1 agrees at 7 bases. This CDR3 spans 16 amino acids. Trimming cost V 0 bases and J 2 bases; bases outside gene matches: 6. Germline assignment: CDR1 ENHRY and CDR2 SYGVKD.

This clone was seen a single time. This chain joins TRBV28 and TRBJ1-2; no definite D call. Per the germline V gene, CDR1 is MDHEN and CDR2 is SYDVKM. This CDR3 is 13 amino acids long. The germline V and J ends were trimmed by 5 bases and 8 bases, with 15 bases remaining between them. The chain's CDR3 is CASSLESGRGYTF. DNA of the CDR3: TGTGCCAGCAGTCTTGAATCGGGTCGGGGCTACACCTTC.

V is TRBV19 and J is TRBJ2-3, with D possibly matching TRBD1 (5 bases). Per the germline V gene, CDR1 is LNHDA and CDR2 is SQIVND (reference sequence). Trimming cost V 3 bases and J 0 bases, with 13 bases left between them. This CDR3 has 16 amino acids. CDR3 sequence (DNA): TGTGCCAGTAGTATGAGACAGACAACTAGCACAGATACGCAGTATTTT. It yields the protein CASSMRQTTSTDTQYF. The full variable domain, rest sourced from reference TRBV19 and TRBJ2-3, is DGGITQSPKYLFRKEGQNVTLSCEQNLNHDAMYWYRQDPGQGLRLIYYSQIVNDFQKGDIAEGYSVSREKKESFPLTVTSAQKNPTAFYLCASSMRQTTSTDTQYFGPGTRLTVL.

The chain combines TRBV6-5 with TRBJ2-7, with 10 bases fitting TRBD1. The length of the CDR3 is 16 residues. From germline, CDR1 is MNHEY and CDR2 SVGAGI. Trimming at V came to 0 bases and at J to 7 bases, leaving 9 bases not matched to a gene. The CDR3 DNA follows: TGTGCCAGCAGTTACTCAGGACGGACAGGGGGAGGGGAGCAGTACTTC. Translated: CASSYSGRTGGGEQYF.

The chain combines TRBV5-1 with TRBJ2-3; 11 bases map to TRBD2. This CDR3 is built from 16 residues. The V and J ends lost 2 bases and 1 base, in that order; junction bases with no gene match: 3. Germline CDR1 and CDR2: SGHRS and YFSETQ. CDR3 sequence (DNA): TGCGCCAGCAGCTTAGTACTAGCGGGGGGCACAGATACGCAGTATTTT. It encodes CASSLVLAGGTDTQYF. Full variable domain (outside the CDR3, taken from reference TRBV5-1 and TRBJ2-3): KAGVTQTPRYLIKTRGQQVTLSCSPISGHRSVSWYQQTPGQGLQFLFEYFSETQRNKGNFPGRFSGRQFSNSRSEMNVSTLELGDSALYLCASSLVLAGGTDTQYFGPGTRLTVL.

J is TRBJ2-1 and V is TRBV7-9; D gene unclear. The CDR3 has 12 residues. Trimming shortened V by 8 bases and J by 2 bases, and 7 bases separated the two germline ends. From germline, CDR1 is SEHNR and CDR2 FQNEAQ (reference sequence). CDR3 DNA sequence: TGTGCCAGCGGCGACACCTACAATGAGCAGTTCTTC. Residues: CASGDTYNEQFF. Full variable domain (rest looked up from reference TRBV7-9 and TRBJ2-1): DTGVSQNPRHKITKRGQNVTFRCDPISEHNRLYWYRQTLGQGPEFLTYFQNEAQLEKSRLLSDRFSAERPKGSFSTLEIQRTEQGDSAMYLCASGDTYNEQFFGPGTRLTVL.

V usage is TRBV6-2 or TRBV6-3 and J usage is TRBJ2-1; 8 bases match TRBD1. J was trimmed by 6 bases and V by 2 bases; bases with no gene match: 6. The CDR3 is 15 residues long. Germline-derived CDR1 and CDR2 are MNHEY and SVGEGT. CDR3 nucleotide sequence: TGTGCCAGCAGTTACCGGCGGACAGGGTCCAATGAGCAGTTCTTC. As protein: CASSYRRTGSNEQFF.

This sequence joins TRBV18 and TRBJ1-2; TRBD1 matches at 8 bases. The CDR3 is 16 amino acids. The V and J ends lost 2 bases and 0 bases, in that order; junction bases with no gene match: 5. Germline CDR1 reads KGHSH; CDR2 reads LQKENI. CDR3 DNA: TGTGCCAGCTCACCATCCGGACAGGGTGCTAACTATGGCTACACCTTC. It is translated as CASSPSGQGANYGYTF.

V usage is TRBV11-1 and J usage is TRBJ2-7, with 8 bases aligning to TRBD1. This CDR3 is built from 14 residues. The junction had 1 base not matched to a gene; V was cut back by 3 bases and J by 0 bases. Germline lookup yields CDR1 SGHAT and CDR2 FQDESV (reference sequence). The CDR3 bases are TGTGCCAGCAGCTTTGGACAGGGCTCCTACGAGCAGTACTTC. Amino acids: CASSFGQGSYEQYF.